This T cell receptor beta chain was sequenced for a study of molecular identifiers for immune sequencing clone quantification. In the study overall: In replicates, RNA from around 20,000 or 100,000 naive CD8 cells was divided five ways and four parts were sequenced.

General study points: Clones that had above 20 RNA copies took up over 97% of effector molecules but under 1% in naive cells.

The use of previously described methods and listed TCR primers produced the bulk TCR libraries. Each CDR3 protein gets one entry after TCRdb re-called the PCR reads with MiXCR. The table has approximately 500,000 distinct CDR3 sequences, approximately 25% seen once; the top ten hold around 0.79%. This clonotype was seen more than once but under ten times. Antigen specificity is unknown. Naive CD8 T cells underwent sorting with the CD8+CD4-CCR7+CD45RA+ definition. This CDR3 region has 16 residues. Germline V lookup: CDR1 GTSNPN, CDR2 SVGIG (reference sequence). With 3 bases removed from V and 4 bases from J, the gap between germline ends came to 20 bases.

The chain has TRBV30 and TRBJ2-3, with D maybe TRBD1 (7 bases). The sample was naive CD8+ T cells from blood, with Jurkat cell RNA spiked in. Subset defined: FACS-sorted CD8+CD4-CCR7+CD45RA+ naive T cells. The clonotype comes from a human donor in good health. Some libraries in this study had Jurkat cell RNA spiked in. The CDR3 reads CAWREGAGYGADTQYF. In DNA, the CDR3 is TGTGCCTGGAGGGAGGGGGCCGGGTATGGGGCAGATACGCAGTATTTT.